The clone carrying this TCR beta chain was counted only a few times. As yet, its antigen is unknown. These data are taken from a study of beta chain features in type 1 diabetes. Study-level findings and limits: Sampled from patients, naive, central memory and Treg TCRB repertoires appeared more similar than those sampled from healthy donors. In all four CD4+ subsets, TCRB CDR3 length was significantly, moderately reduced in type 1 diabetes.

Sequencing targeted expressed TCRB transcripts, as all isolated RNA had been reverse transcribed. Mean read depth for naive, central memory and regulatory T cell samples was about 3.4 million reads. Libraries were prepared by immunoSEQ multiplex PCR; TCRdb keeps only in-frame clonotypes and omits some of them. Of under 250,000 clones listed, around 9.9% are singletons. The ends were cut back, 3 bases at V and 4 bases at J, with 11 bases in the middle. CDR1 and CDR2 (germline): GTSNPN, SVGIG (reference sequence). The CDR3 has 13 residues. V gene TRBV30 combines with J gene TRBJ2-3; D unclear. The TCR sequence derives from a man between 18 and 29 years old in good health. Material: central memory CD4+ T cells from blood. The CDR3 bases are TGTGCCTGGAGACTTACTACTGCAGATACGCAGTATTTT. It encodes CAWRLTTADTQYF.